This T cell receptor (beta chain) was captured by sequencing in a study of shared clonotypes between healthy human individuals. There are 18 residues in the CDR3. V was pared by 6 bases and J by 8 bases, with 31 bases between. Generated by immunoSEQ multiplex PCR, the TCRdb table keeps only in-frame clones and is missing some. The repertoire includes some 790,000 clones, over 60% of them detected once, and about 1.7% sits in the top ten. This chain uses TRBV23-1 with TRBJ1-2, with D possibly TRBD1 on 6 matching bases. TRBV23-1 is identified as an open reading frame with a role that is uncertain. The receptor was derived from a woman aged 25-40 years in good health. Sequencing was carried out using memory CD4+ T cells sorted from blood. Stated subset: CD45RA-negative fraction. The CDR3 DNA is TGCGCCAGCAGCCGGGACAACAGCGGCACCCCAGCAACTCAGGGCTACACCTTC. This encodes CASSRDNSGTPATQGYTF.